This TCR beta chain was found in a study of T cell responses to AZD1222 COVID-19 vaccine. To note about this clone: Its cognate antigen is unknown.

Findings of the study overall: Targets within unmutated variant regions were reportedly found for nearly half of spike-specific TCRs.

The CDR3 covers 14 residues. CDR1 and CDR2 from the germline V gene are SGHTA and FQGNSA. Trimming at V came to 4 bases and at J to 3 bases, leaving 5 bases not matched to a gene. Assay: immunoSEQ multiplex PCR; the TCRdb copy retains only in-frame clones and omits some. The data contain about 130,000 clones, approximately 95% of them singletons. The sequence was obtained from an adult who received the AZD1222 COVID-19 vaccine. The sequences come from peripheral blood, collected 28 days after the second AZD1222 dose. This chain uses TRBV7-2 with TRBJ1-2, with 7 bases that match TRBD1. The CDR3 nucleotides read TGTGCCAGCAGCTCAGGACAGGAGTACTATGGCTACACCTTC. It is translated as CASSSGQEYYGYTF.